The clone carrying this T cell receptor (beta chain) was detected a few times. These data belong to a study of CD8 T cells in ankylosing spondylitis. In making TCR beta libraries, quantitative 5'-RACE with molecular barcodes was used. TCRdb re-derived calls from the 5' RACE reads in MiXCR, one entry per CDR3 protein. The sample comprises 250,000 to 400,000 distinct CDR3 sequences, approximately 10% of which are singletons, and roughly 9.1% rests with the top ten. CDR3 length: 16 amino acids. Trimming pared 5 bases from V and 2 bases from J, leaving 17 bases between. Specimen: blood, either unsorted or a sorted T cell fraction (not recorded which). The sequence derives from a female donor with ankylosing spondylitis or in good health (not recorded which). This chain uses TRBV12-3 or TRBV12-4 with TRBJ2-3; no reliable D call. The DNA for the CDR3 is TGTGCCAGCAGTCCGCGACGAGGTTTGTACACAGATACGCAGTATTTT. Encoded protein: CASSPRRGLYTDTQYF.